This T cell receptor beta chain was recovered during a study of blood T cell repertoires in COVID-19. Study details: The United States, Italy and Spain supplied acute and convalescent COVID-19 samples. Sources were T cells, B-cell-depleted T cells, or PBMCs; the material itself was cDNA or gDNA.

Germline CDR1 SNHLY, CDR2 FYNNEI. The ends lost 7 bases at V and 7 bases at J; junction bases unmatched: 8. The CDR3 loop spans 13 amino acids. In the authors' workflow: Reference gene primer amplification gave nucleated cell count estimates. The repertoire was sequenced with immunoSEQ multiplex PCR; TCRdb's copy has only in-frame clones and lacks some. V, J and clone size reflect that table, while D and trimming were determined from the DNA. This table has about 170,000 clones, 82% appearing once. V is TRBV2 and J is TRBJ2-3, with 7 bases aligning to TRBD1. The TCR sequence derives from a woman in her 70s with acute or convalescent COVID-19. The sample consisted of peripheral blood. The CDR3 spells CASKTGLMNTQYF. The CDR3 nucleotides are TGTGCCAGCAAGACAGGGTTAATGAATACGCAGTATTTT.